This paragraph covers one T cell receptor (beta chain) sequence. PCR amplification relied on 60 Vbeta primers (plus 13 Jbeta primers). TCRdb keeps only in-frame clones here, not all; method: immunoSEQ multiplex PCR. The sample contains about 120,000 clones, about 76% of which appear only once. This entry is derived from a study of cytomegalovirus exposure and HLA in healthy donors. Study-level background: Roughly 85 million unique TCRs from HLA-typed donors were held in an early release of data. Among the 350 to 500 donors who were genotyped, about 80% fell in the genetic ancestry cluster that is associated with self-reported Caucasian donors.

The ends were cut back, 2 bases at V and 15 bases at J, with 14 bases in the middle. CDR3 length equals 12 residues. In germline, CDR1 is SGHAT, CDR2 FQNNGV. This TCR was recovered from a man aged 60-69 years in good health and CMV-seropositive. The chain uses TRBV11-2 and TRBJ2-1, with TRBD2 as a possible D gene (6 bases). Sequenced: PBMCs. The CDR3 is CASSLFGGGLFF. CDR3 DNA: TGTGCCAGCAGCTTATTCGGGGGAGGTCTGTTCTTC. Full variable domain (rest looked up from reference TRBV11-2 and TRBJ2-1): EAGVAQSPRYKIIEKRQSVAFWCNPISGHATLYWYQQILGQGPKLLIQFQNNGVVDDSQLPKDRFSAERLKGVDSTLKIQPAKLEDSAVYLCASSLFGGGLFFGPGTRLTVL.